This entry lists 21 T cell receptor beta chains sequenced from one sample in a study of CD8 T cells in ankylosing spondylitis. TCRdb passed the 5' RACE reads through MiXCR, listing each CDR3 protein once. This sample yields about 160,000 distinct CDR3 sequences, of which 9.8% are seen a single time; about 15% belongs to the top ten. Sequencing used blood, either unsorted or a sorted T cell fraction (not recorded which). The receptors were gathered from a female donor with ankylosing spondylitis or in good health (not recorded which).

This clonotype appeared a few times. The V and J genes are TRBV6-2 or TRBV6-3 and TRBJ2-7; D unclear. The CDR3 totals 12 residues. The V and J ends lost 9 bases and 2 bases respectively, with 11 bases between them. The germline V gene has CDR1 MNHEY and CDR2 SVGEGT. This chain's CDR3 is CASVSVAYEQYF. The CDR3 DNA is TGTGCCAGTGTAAGTGTCGCCTACGAGCAGTACTTC.

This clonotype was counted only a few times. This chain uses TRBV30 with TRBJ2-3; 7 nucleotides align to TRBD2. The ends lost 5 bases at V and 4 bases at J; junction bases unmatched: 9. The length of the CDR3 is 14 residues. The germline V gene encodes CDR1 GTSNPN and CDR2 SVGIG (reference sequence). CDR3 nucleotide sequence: TGTGCCTGGGTGCCGGGACTACCTCCAGATACGCAGTATTTT. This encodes CAWVPGLPPDTQYF.

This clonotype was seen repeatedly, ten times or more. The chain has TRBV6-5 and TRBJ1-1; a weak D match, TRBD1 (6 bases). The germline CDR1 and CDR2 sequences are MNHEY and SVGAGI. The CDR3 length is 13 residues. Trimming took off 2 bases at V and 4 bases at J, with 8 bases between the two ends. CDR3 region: CASSYGQSTEAFF. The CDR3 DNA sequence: TGTGCCAGCAGTTACGGACAGAGCACTGAAGCTTTCTTT.

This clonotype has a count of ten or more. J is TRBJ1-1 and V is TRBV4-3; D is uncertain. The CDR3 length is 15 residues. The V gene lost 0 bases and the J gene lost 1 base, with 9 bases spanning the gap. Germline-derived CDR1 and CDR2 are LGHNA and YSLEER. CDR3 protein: CASSQDSKGNTEAFF. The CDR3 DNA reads TGCGCCAGCAGCCAAGATTCGAAGGGGAACACTGAAGCTTTCTTT.

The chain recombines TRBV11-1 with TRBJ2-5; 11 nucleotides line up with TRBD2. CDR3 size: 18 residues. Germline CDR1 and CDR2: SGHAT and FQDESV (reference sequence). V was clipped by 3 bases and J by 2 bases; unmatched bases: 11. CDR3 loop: CASSFGVGTSGTQETQYF. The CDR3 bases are TGTGCCAGCAGCTTTGGCGTTGGGACTAGCGGTACGCAAGAGACCCAGTACTTC.

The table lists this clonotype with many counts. Here the CDR3 DNA reads TGTGCCAGCAGCCAAGATAGGGGACTAGCTGACAATGAGCAGTTCTTC. Its protein is CASSQDRGLADNEQFF. The chain carries TRBV3-1 and TRBJ2-1, with 9 positions matching TRBD2. Germline assignment: CDR1 LGHDT and CDR2 YNNKEL (reference sequence). The CDR3 loop spans 16 amino acids. The V and J ends lost 0 bases and 5 bases, in that order; junction bases with no gene match: 5.

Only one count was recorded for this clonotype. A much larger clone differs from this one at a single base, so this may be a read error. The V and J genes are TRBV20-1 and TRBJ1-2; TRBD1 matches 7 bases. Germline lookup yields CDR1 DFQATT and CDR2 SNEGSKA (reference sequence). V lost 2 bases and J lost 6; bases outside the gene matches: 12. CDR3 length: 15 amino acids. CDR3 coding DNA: TGCAGTGCTAGACCCCCTGCAGGGGGTATTGATGGCTACACCTTC. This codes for CSARPPAGGIDGYTF.

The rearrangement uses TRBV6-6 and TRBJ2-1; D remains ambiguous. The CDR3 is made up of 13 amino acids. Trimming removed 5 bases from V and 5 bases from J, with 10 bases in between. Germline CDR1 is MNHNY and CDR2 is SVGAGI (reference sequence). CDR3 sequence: CASSPTAHNEQFF. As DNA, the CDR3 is TGTGCCAGCAGTCCAACGGCCCACAATGAGCAGTTCTTC.

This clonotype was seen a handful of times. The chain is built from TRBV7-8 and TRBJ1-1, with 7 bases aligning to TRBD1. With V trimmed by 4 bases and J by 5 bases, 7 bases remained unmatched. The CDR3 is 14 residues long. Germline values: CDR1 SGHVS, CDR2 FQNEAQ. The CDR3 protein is CASSYVTGSTEAFF. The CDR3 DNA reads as TGTGCCAGCAGCTACGTGACAGGGAGTACTGAAGCTTTCTTT.

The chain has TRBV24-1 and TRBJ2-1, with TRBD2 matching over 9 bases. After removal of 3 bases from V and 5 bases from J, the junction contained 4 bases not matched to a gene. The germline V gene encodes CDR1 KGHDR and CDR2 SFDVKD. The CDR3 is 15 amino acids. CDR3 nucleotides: TGTGCCACCAGTGATGCGGGAGGGTACGACAATGAGCAGTTCTTC. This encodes CATSDAGGYDNEQFF.

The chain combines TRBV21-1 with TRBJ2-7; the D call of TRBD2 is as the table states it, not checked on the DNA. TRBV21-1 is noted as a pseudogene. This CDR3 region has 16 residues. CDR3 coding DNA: TGTGCCAGCAGCACGGCCACGACTAGCGGAACCTACGAGCAGTACTTC. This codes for CASSTATTSGTYEQYF.

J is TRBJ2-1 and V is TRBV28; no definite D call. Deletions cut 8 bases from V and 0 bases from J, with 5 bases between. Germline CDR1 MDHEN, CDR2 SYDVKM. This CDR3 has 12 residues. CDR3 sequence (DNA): TGTGCCAGCCGCCCCTCCTACAATGAGCAGTTCTTC. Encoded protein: CASRPSYNEQFF.

The CDR3 loop reads CASSSPYNSGNYEQYF. CDR3 coding DNA: TGTGCCAGCAGTTCCCCCTATAACTCCGGGAATTACGAGCAGTACTTC. V gene TRBV27 combines with J gene TRBJ2-7; D is perhaps TRBD2 (5 bases). CDR3 length equals 16 residues. Deletions cut 4 bases from V and 4 bases from J, with 20 bases between. Germline assignment: CDR1 MNHEY and CDR2 SMNVEV (reference sequence).

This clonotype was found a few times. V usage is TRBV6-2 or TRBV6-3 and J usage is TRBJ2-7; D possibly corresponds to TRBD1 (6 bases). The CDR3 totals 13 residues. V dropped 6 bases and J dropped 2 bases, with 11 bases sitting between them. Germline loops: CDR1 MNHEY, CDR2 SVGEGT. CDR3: CASSNRDTYEQYF. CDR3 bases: TGTGCCAGCAGCAACAGGGATACCTACGAGCAGTACTTC.

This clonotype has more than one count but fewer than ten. As DNA, the CDR3 is TGTGCTAGTGGTTTGGTACTGTACGGGAGGGATGAGCAGTTCTTC. It translates to CASGLVLYGRDEQFF. This rearrangement joins TRBV12-5 to TRBJ2-1; TRBD2 aligns across 8 bases. The V and J ends lost 0 bases and 8 bases, in that order; junction bases with no gene match: 6. Germline V gives CDR1 LGHNT, CDR2 FRNRAP. This CDR3 region has 15 residues.

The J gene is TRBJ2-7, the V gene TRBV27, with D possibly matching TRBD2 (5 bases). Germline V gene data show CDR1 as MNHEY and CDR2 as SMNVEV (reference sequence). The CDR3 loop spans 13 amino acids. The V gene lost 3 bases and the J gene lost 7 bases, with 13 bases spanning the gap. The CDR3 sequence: CASSFSLAGEQYF. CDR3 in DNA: TGTGCCAGCAGTTTTTCCCTAGCTGGTGAGCAGTACTTC.

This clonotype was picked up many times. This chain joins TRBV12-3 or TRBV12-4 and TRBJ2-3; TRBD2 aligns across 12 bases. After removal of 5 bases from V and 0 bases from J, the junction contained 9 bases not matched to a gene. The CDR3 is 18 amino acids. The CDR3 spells CASSLGLAGLTSTDTQYF. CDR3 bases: TGTGCCAGCAGTCTAGGACTAGCGGGGTTGACTAGCACAGATACGCAGTATTTT.

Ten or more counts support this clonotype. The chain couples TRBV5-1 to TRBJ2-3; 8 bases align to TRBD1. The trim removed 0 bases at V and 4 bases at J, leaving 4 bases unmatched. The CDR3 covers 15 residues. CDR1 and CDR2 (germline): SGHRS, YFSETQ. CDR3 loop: CASSLGTGSPDTQYF. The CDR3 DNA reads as TGCGCCAGCAGCTTGGGGACAGGGTCCCCAGATACGCAGTATTTT.

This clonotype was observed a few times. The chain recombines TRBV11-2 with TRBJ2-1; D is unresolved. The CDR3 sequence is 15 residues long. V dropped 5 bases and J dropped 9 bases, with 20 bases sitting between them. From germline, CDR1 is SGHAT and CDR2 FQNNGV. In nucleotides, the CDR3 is TGTGCCAGCAGCCAAACAACGCCCGGAGCTGGTGAGCAGTTCTTC. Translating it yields CASSQTTPGAGEQFF. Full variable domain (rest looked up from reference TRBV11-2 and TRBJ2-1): EAGVAQSPRYKIIEKRQSVAFWCNPISGHATLYWYQQILGQGPKLLIQFQNNGVVDDSQLPKDRFSAERLKGVDSTLKIQPAKLEDSAVYLCASSQTTPGAGEQFFGPGTRLTVL.

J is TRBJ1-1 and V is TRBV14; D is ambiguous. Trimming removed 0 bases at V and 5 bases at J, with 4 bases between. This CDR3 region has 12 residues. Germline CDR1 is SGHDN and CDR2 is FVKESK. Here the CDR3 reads CASSQDTTEAFF. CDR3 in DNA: TGTGCCAGCAGCCAAGACACTACTGAAGCTTTCTTT. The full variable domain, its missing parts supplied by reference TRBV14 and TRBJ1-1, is EAGVTQFPSHSVIEKGQTVTLRCDPISGHDNLYWYRRVMGKEIKFLLHFVKESKQDESGMPNNRFLAERTGGTYSTLKVQPAELEDSGVYFCASSQDTTEAFFGQGTRLTVV.

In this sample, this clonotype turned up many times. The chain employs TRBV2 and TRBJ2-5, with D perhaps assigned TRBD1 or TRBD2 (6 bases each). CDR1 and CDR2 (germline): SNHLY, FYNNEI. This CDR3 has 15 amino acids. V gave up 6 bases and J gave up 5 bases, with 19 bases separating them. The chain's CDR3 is CASRDFGGLKETQYF. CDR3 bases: TGTGCCAGCAGGGACTTCGGGGGCCTCAAGGAGACCCAGTACTTC.